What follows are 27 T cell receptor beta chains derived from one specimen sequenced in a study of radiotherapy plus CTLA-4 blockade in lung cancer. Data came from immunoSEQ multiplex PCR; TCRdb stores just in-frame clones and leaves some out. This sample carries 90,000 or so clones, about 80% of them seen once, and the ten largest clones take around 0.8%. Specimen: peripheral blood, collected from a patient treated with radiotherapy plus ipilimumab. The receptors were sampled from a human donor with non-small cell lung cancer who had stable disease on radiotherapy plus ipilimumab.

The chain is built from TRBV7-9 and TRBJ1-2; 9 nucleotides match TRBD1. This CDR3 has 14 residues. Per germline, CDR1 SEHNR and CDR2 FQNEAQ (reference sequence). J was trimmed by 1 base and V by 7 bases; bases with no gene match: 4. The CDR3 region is CASIQTGGNYGYTF. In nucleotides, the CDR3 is TGTGCCAGCATCCAGACAGGGGGTAACTATGGCTACACCTTC.

Here the CDR3 DNA reads TGTGCCAGCAGTGCAGAAAGCGGGAGTACAGATACGCAGTATTTT. It specifies CASSAESGSTDTQYF. The chain has TRBV6-4 and TRBJ2-3; 8 bases map to TRBD2. V was clipped by 4 bases and J by 3 bases; unmatched bases: 6. The CDR3 is made up of 15 amino acids. The germline gives CDR1 MRHNA, CDR2 SNTAGT.

CDR3 DNA: TGTGCCAGCAGCGTGGGGGGAGGAAGTGAAGCTTTCTTT. Residues: CASSVGGGSEAFF. The rearrangement links TRBV9 to TRBJ1-1; a possible D gene is TRBD1 (5 bases). Germline V lookup: CDR1 SGDLS, CDR2 YYNGEE. V dropped 2 bases and J dropped 7 bases, with 12 bases sitting between them. The CDR3 is made up of 13 amino acids.

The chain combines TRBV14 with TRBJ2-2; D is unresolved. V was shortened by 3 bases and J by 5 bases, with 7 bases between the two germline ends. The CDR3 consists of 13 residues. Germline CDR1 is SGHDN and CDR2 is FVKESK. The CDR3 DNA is TGTGCCAGCAGCCACCCCGGGACCGGGGAGCTGTTTTTT. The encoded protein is CASSHPGTGELFF.

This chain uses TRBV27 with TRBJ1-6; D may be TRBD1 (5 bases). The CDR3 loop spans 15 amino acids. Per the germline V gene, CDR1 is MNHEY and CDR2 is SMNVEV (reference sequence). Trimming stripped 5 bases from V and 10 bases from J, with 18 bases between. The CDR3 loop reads CASSPFSGTGSPLHF. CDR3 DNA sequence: TGTGCCAGCAGTCCCTTTTCGGGGACGGGCTCACCCCTCCACTTT.

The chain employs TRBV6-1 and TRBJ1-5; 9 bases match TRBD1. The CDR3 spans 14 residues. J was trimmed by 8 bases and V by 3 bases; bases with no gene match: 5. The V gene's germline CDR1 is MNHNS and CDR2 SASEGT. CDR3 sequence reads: CASSDGTGPEPQHF. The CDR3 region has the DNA TGTGCCAGCAGTGACGGGACAGGGCCGGAGCCCCAGCATTTT.

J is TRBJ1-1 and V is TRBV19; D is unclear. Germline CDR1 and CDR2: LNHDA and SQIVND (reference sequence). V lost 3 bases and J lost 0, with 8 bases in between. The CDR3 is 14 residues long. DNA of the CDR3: TGTGCCAGTAGTATTTCGCGAGTGAACACTGAAGCTTTCTTT. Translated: CASSISRVNTEAFF.

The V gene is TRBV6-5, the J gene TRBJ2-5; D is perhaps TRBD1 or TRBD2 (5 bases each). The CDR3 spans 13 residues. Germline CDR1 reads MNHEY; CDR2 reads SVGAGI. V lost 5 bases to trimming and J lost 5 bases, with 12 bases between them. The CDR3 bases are TGTGCCAGCAGTAGCCAGGGACCCGAGACCCAGTACTTC. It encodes CASSSQGPETQYF.

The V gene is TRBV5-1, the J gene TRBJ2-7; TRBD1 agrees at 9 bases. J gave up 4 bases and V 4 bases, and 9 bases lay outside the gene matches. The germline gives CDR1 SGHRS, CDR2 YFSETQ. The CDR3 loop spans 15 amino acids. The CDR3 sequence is CASSPEGQGLYEQYF. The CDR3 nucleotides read TGCGCCAGCAGCCCCGAGGGACAGGGATTGTACGAGCAGTACTTC. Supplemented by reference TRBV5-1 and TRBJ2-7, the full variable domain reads KAGVTQTPRYLIKTRGQQVTLSCSPISGHRSVSWYQQTPGQGLQFLFEYFSETQRNKGNFPGRFSGRQFSNSRSEMNVSTLELGDSALYLCASSPEGQGLYEQYFGPGTRLTVT.

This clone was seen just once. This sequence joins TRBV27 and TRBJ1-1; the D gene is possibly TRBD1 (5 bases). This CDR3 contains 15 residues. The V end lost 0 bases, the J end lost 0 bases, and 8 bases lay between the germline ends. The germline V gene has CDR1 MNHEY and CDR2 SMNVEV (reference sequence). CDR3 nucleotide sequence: TGTGCCAGCAGTTTATCGGTCAGGGTGAACACTGAAGCTTTCTTT. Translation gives CASSLSVRVNTEAFF.

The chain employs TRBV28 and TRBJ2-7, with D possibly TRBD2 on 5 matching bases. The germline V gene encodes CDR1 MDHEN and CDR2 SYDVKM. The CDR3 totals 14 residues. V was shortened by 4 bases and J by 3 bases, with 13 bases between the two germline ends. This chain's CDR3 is CASSSGINYYEQYF. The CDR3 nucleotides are TGTGCCAGCAGTTCGGGAATCAACTACTACGAGCAGTACTTC.

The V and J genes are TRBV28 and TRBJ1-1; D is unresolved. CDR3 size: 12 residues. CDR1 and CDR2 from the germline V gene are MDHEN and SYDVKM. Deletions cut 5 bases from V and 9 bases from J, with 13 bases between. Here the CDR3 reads CASSNLRVQAFF. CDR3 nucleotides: TGTGCCAGCAGTAACCTGAGGGTTCAAGCTTTCTTT.

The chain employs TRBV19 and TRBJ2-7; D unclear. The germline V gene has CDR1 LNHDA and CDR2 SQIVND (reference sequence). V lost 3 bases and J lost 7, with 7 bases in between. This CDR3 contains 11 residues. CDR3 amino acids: CASSMSSEQYF. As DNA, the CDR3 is TGTGCCAGTAGTATGTCGTCGGAGCAGTACTTC.

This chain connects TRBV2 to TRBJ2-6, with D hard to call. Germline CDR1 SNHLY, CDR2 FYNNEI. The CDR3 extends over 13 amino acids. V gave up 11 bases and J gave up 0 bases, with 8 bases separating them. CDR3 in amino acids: CASHISGANVLTF. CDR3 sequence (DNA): TGTGCCTCACACATCTCTGGGGCCAACGTCCTGACTTTC.

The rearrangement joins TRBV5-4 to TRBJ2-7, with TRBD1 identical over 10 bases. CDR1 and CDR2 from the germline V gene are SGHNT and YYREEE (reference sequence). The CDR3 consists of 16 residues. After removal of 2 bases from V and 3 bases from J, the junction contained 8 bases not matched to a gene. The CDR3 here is CASSFGRDRGVYEQYF. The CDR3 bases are TGTGCCAGCAGCTTTGGCCGGGACAGGGGAGTCTACGAGCAGTACTTC.

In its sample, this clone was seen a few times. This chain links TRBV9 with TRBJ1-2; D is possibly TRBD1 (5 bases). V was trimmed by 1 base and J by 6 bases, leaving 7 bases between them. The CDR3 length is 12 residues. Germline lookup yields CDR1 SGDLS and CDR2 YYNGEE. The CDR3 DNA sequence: TGTGCCAGCAGCGTACAGGGACATGGCTACACCTTC. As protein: CASSVQGHGYTF.

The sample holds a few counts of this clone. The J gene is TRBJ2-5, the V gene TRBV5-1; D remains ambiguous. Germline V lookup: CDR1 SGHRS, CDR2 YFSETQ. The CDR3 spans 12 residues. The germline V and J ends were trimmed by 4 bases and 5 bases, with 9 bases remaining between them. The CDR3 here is CASSPGAETQYF. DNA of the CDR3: TGCGCCAGCAGCCCGGGTGCGGAGACCCAGTACTTC.

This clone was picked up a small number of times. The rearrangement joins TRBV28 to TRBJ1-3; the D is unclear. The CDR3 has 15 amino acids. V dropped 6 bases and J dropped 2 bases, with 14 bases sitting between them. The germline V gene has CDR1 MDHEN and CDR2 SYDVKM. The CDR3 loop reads CASRTTKEAGNTIYF. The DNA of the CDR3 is TGTGCCAGCAGAACGACCAAAGAGGCTGGAAACACCATATATTTT.

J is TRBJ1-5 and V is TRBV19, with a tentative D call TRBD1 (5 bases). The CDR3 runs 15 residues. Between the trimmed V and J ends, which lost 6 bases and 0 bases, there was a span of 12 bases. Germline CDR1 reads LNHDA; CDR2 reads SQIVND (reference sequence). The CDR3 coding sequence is TGTGCCAGTAGGTCCCGAGGGGCTAGCAATCAGCCCCAGCATTTT. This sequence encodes CASRSRGASNQPQHF.

CDR3: CASSEGLAGGGNEQFF. In DNA form, the CDR3 reads TGTGCCAGCAGTGAGGGACTAGCGGGAGGGGGCAATGAGCAGTTCTTC. This chain uses TRBV6-4 with TRBJ2-1, with 16 bases identical to TRBD2. The CDR3 contains 16 residues. The V and J ends lost 3 bases and 6 bases, in that order; junction bases with no gene match: 2. From germline, CDR1 is MRHNA and CDR2 SNTAGT.

The DNA for the CDR3 is TGTGCCTGGAGTCACGGGACATCTAACACTGAAGCTTTCTTT. This codes for CAWSHGTSNTEAFF. The chain recombines TRBV30 with TRBJ1-1, with D possibly being TRBD1 (6 bases). The CDR3 loop spans 14 amino acids. In germline, CDR1 is GTSNPN, CDR2 SVGIG (reference sequence). The germline V and J ends were trimmed by 2 bases and 2 bases, with 12 bases remaining between them. Filled out from reference TRBV30 and TRBJ1-1, the complete variable domain reads SQTIHQWPATLVQPVGSPLSLECTVEGTSNPNLYWYRQAAGRGLQLLFYSVGIGQISSEVPQNLSASRPQDRQFILSSKKLLLSDSGFYLCAWSHGTSNTEAFFGQGTRLTVV.

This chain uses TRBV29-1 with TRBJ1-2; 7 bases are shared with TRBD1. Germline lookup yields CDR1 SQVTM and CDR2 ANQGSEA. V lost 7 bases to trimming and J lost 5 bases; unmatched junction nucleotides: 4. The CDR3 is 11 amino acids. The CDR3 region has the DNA TGCAGCGACCGGACAGGTTATGGCTACACCTTC. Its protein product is CSDRTGYGYTF. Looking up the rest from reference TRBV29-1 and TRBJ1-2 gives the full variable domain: SAVISQKPSRDICQRGTSLTIQCQVDSQVTMMFWYRQQPGQSLTLIATANQGSEATYESGFVIDKFPISRPNLTFSTLTVSNMSPEDSSIYLCSDRTGYGYTFGSGTRLTVV.

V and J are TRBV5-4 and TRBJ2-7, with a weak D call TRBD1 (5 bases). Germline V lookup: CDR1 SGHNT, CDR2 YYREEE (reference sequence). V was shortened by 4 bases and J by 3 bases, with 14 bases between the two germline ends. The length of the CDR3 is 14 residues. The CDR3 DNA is TGTGCCAGCAGCCCAAGGCAGGGAATCTACGAGCAGTACTTC. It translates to CASSPRQGIYEQYF. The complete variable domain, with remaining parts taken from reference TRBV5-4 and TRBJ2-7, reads ETGVTQSPTHLIKTRGQQVTLRCSSQSGHNTVSWYQQALGQGPQFIFQYYREEENGRGNFPPRFSGLQFPNYSSELNVNALELDDSALYLCASSPRQGIYEQYFGPGTRLTVT.

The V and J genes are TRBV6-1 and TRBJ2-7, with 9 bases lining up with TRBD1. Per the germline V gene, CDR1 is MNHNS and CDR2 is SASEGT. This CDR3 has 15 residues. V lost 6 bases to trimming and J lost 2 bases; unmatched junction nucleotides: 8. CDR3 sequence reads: CASRPGQGGTYEQYF. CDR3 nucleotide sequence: TGTGCCAGCAGACCGGGACAGGGAGGAACCTACGAGCAGTACTTC.

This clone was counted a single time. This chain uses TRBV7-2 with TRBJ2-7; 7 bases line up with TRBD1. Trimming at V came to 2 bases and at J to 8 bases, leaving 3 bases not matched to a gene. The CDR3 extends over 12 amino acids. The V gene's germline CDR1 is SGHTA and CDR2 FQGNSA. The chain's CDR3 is CASSLTGEQQYF. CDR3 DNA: TGTGCCAGCAGCTTAACAGGGGAACAGCAGTACTTC.

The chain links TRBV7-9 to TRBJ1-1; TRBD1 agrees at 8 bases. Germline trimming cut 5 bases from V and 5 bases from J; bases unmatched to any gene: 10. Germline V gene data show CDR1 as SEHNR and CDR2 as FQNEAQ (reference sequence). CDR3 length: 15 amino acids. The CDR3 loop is CASSRIVRGQTEAFF. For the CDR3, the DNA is TGTGCCAGCAGCCGCATCGTCAGGGGGCAGACTGAAGCTTTCTTT.

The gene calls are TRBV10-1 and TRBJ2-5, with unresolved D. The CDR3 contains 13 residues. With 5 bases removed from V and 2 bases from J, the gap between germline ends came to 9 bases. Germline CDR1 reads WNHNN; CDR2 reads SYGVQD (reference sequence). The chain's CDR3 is CASSPPGQETQYF. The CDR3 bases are TGCGCCAGCAGTCCTCCGGGTCAAGAGACCCAGTACTTC.